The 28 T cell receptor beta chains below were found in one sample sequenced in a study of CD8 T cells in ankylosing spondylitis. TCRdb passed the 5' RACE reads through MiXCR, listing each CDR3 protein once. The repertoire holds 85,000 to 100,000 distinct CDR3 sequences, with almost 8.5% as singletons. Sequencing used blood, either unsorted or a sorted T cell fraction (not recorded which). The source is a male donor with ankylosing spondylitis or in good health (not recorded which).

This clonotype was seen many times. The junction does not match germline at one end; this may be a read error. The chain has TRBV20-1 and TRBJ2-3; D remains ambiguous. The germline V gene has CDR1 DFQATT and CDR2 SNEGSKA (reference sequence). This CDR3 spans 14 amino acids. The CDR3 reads CSATVTFGTDMQYF. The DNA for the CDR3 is TGCAGTGCCACCGTGACCTTTGGCACAGATATGCAGTATTTT.

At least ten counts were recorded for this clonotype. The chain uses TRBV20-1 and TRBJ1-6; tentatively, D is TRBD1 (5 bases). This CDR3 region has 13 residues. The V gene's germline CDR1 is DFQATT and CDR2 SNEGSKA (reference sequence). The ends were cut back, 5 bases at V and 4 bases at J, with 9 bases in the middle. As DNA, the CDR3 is TGCAGTGCTGGGACCCGTTATAATTCACCCCTCCACTTT. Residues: CSAGTRYNSPLHF.

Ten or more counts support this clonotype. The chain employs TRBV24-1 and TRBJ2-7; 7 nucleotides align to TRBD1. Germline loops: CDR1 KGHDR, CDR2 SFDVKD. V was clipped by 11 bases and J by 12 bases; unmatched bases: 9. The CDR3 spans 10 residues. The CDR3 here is CAKETGPLYF. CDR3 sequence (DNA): TGTGCCAAGGAGACAGGGCCTCTGTACTTC.

CDR3 sequence: CASSPTGTGDGYTF. DNA of the CDR3: TGTGCCAGCTCACCGACCGGGACAGGTGATGGCTACACCTTC. This rearrangement joins TRBV18 to TRBJ1-2; TRBD1 agrees at 8 bases. Germline V gene sequence: CDR1 KGHSH, CDR2 LQKENI. This CDR3 contains 14 residues. Trimming at V came to 3 bases and at J to 6 bases, leaving 6 bases not matched to a gene.

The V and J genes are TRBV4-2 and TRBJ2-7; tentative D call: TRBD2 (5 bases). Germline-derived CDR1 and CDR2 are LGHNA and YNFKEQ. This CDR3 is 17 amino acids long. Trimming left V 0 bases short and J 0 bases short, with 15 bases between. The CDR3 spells CASSQEVSPGYSYEQYF. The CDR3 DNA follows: TGTGCCAGCAGCCAAGAGGTCTCACCGGGGTACTCCTACGAGCAGTACTTC.

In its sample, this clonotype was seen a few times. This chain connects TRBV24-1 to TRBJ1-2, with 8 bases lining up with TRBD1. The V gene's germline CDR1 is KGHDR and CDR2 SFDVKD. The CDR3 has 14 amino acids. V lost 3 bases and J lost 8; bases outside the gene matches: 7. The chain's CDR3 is CATSDRQGREGYTF. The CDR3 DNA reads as TGTGCCACCAGTGATCGACAGGGGCGGGAAGGCTACACCTTC.

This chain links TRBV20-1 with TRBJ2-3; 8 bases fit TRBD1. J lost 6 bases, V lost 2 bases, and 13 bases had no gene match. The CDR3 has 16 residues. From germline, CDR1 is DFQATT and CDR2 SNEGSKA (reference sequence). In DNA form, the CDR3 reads TGCAGTGCTAGAACGACGGACAGGGCTGTGGTGGATACGCAGTATTTT. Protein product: CSARTTDRAVVDTQYF.

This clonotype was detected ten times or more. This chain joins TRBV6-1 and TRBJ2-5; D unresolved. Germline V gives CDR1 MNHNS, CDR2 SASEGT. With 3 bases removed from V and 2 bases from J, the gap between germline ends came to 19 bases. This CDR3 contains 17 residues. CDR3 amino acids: CASSDPVQDRLQETQYF. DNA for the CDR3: TGTGCCAGCAGTGATCCAGTACAAGATAGATTGCAAGAGACCCAGTACTTC.

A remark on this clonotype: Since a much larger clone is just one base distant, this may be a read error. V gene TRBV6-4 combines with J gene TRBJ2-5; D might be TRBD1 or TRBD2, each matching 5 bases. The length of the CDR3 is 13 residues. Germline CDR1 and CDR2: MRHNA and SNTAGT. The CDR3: CACSEGTGTNQYF. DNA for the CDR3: TGTGCCTGCAGTGAAGGGACGGGTACGAACCAGTACTTC.

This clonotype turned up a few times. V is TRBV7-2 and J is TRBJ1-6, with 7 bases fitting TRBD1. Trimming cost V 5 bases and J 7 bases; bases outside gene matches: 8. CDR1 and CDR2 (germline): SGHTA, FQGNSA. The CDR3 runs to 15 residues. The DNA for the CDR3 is TGTGCCAGCAGCCCACAGACAGGGCTGAATTCACCCCTCCACTTT. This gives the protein CASSPQTGLNSPLHF.

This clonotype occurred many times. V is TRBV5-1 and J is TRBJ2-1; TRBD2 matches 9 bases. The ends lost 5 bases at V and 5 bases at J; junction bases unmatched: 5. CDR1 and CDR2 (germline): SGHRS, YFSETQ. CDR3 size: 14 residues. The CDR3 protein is CASSLAGRDNEQFF. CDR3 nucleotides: TGCGCCAGCAGTCTAGCGGGACGGGACAATGAGCAGTTCTTC.

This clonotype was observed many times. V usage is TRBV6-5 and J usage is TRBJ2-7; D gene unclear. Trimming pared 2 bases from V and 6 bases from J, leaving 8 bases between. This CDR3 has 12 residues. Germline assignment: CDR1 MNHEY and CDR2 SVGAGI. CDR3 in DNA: TGTGCCAGCAGTTACGATGGTCGCGAGCAGTACTTC. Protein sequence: CASSYDGREQYF.

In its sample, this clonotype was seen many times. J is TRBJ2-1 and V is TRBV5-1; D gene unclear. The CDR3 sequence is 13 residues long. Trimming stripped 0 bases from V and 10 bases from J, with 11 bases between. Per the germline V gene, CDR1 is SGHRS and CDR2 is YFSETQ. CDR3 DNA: TGCGCCAGCAGCTTGGTTAGGCTTCGGGAGCAGTTCTTC. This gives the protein CASSLVRLREQFF.

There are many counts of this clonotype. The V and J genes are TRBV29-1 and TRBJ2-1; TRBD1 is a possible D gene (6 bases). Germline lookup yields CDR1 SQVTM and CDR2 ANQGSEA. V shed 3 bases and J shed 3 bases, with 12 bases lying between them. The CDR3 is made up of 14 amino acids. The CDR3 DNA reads TGCAGCGTTGATGGGGGCAGTCTCTACAATGAGCAGTTCTTC. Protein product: CSVDGGSLYNEQFF.

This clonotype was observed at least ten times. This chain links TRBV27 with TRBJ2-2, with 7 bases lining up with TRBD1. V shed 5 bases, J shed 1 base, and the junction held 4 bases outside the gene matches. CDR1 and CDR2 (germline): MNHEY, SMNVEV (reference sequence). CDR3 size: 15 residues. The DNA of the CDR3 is TGTGCCAGCAGTCCCCGGACAGGGAACACCGGGGAGCTGTTTTTT. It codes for CASSPRTGNTGELFF.

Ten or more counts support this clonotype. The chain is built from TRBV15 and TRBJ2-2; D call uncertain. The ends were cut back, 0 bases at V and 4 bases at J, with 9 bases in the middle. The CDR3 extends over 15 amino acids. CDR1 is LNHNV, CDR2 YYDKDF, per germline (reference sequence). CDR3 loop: CATSRDLWGTGELFF. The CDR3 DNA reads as TGTGCCACCAGCAGAGACCTTTGGGGCACCGGGGAGCTGTTTTTT.

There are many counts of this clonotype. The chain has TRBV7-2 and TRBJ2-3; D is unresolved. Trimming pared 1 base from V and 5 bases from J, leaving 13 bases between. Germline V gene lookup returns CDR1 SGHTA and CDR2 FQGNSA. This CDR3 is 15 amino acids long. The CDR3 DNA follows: TGTGCCAGCAGCTTAGTTCCCCGACGCGAAGATACGCAGTATTTT. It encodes CASSLVPRREDTQYF.

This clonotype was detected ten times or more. In DNA, the CDR3 is TGCAGCGTATTAGGGCGGGCTGGACCTACCTACGAGCAGTACTTC. Translating it yields CSVLGRAGPTYEQYF. The V and J genes are TRBV29-1 and TRBJ2-7, with D perhaps TRBD2 (5 bases). V lost 6 bases, J lost 2 bases, and 20 bases lay in between. The CDR3 has 15 amino acids. The V gene's germline CDR1 is SQVTM and CDR2 ANQGSEA.

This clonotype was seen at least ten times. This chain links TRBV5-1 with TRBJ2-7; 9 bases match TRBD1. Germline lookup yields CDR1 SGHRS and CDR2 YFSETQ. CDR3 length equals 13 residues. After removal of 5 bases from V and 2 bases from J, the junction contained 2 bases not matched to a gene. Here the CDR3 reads CASSRQGAYEQYF. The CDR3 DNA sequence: TGCGCCAGCAGTCGACAGGGGGCCTACGAGCAGTACTTC.

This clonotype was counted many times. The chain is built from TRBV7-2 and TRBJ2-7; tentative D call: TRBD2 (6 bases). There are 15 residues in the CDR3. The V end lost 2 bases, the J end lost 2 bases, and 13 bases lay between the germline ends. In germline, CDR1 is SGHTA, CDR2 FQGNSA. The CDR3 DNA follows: TGTGCCAGCAGCTTACGAGACGGAGGGGCCTACGAGCAGTACTTC. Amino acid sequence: CASSLRDGGAYEQYF.

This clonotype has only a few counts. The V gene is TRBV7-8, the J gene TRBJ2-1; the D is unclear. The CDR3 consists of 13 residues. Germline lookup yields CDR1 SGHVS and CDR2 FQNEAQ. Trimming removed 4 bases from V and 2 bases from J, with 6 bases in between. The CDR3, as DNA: TGTGCCAGCAGCTATCCGGCCTACAATGAGCAGTTCTTC. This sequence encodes CASSYPAYNEQFF.

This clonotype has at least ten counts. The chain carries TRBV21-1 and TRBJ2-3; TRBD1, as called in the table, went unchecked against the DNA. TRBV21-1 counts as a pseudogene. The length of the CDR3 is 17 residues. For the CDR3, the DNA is TGTGCCAGCATTCCGGGACAGAAAGTTCTCAGCACAGATACGCAGTATTTT. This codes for CASIPGQKVLSTDTQYF.

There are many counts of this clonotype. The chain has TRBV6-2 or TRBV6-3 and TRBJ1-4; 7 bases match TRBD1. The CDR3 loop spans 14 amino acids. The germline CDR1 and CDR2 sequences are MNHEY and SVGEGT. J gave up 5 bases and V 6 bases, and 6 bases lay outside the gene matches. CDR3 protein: CASRLGQMNEKLFF. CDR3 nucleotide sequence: TGTGCCAGCAGACTGGGACAGATGAATGAAAAACTGTTTTTT.

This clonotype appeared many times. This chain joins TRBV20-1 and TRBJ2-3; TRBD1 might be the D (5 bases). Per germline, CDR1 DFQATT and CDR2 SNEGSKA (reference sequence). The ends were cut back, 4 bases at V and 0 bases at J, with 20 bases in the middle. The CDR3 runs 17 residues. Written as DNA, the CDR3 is TGCAGTGCTAAAGGGTCCAGACAGTCTTACAGCACAGATACGCAGTATTTT. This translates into CSAKGSRQSYSTDTQYF.

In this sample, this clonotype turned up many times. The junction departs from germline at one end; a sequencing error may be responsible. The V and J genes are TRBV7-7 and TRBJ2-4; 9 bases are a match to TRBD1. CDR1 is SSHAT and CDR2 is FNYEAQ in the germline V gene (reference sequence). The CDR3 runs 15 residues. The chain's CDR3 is CASSYRGLTKNIQYF. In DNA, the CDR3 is TGTGCTAGCAGCTACAGGGGGCTAACCAAAAACATTCAGTACTTC.

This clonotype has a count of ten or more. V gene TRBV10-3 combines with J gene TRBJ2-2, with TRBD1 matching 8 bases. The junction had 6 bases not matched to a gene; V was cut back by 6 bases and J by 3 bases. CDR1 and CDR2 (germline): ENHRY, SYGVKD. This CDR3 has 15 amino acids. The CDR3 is CAISPLTGDTGELFF. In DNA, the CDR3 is TGTGCCATCAGCCCACTGACAGGGGACACCGGGGAGCTGTTTTTT.

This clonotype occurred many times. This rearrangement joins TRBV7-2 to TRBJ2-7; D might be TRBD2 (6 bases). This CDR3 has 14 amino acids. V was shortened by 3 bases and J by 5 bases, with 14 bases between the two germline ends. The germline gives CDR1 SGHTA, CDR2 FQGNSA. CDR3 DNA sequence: TGTGCCAGCAGCTTTCTGGGAGGAGTTAACGAGCAGTACTTC. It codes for CASSFLGGVNEQYF.

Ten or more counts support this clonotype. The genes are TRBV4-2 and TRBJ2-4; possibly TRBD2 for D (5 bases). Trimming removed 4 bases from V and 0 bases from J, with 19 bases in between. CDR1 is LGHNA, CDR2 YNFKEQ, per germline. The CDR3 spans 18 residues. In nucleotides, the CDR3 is TGTGCCAGCAGCCCTTCGGGGAGAACAGACCTAGCCAAAAACATTCAGTACTTC. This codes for CASSPSGRTDLAKNIQYF.